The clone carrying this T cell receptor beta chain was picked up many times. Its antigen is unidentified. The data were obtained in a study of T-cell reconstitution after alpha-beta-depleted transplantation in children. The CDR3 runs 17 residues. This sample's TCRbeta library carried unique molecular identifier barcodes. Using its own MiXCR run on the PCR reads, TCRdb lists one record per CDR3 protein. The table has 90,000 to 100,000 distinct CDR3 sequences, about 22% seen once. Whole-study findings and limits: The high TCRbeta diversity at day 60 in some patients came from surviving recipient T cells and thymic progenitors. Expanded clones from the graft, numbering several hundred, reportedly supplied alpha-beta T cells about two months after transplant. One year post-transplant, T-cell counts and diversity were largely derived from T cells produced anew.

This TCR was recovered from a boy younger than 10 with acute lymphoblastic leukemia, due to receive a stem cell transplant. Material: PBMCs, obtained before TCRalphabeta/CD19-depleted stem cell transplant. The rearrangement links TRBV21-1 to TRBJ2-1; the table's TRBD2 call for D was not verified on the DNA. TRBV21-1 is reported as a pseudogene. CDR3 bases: TGTGCCAGCAGCAAAGGCGTTGGGACTCAAACCTACAATGAGCAGTTCTTC. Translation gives CASSKGVGTQTYNEQFF.